This entry is about one TCR beta chain. What antigen it recognizes has not been identified. Base qualities were left out, and no much larger clone turns up one base away. The CDR3 runs 18 amino acids, cysteine and phenylalanine included. Just the 54-base CDR3 DNA is kept, in frame starting at base 1. The V end loses 1 base and the J end loses 3 bases, and a stretch of 16 bases separates them. CDR1 and CDR2, per the germline V gene, are MDHEN and SYDVKM. The sample belongs to a study of blood T cell repertoires in COVID-19 (dated by TCRdb to 2018 to 2021). Background on the whole study: The collaborator samples originated in the United States, Italy and Spain and spanned the acute and convalescent phases of COVID-19. The prospective study material was composed of cDNA or gDNA derived from T cells, B-cell-depleted T cells, or PBMCs. Deeply sampled blood TCRbeta repertoires from subjects exposed to, actively infected with, or recovered from COVID-19 were included in the dataset. The repertoires were released in a freely available public database meant as a resource for research on the immune response to SARS-CoV-2. Samples were obtained from the ongoing ImmuneRACE study (first 160 participants) and from approximately 1,200 subjects provided by 6 global collaborators. A de-identified subject ID, COVID-19 status, age in years and sex were almost always included in the sample metadata. Where available, HLA class I and class II types were taken from metadata supplied by the sample provider and were not determined by assay-based typing. General conclusions and limits of the study: The quantity of clinical and demographic metadata differed by source and by participant and was supplied without curation.

TCRbeta CDR3 regions were amplified from genomic DNA by means of the immunoSEQ Assay, a bias-controlled multiplex PCR. On the authors' methods: Within the assay, amplification of reference gene primers was used to estimate how many nucleated cells each sample contained. To quantify the absolute abundance of each unique TCRbeta CDR3 rearrangement, sequence reads were collapsed and filtered. For each sample, productive Simpson clonality was calculated as the square root of Simpson's diversity index over productive rearrangements. What TCRdb holds here is the immuneACCESS table cut down to in-frame rearrangements. Part of the clones is not present; checked against another copy, under half of the missing clones reflect an unresolved V gene, and the others are unexplained. V and J calls and clone size are as listed in that table; D and trimming were resolved from the DNA. Present in this sample are about 100,000 clones, over 75% of which were seen just once. The ten top clones hold around 7.2% of the sample.

The collaborating institutions used their own protocols to collect whole blood in K2EDTA tubes. For TCRbeta analysis, collaborator samples were shipped as frozen whole blood, as isolated PBMCs, or as DNA extracted from either sample type. The origin of this receptor is a man aged 25-45 years in a cohort sampled during active COVID-19. This chain joins TRBV28 to TRBJ1-6; a confident D gene designation cannot be given. Sequencing used peripheral blood. The nucleotide sequence reads as follows: TGTGCCAGCAGTTTATCCAGCCGACAAGGAATCTATAATTCACCCCTCCACTTT. The translation is CASSLSSRQGIYNSPLHF.